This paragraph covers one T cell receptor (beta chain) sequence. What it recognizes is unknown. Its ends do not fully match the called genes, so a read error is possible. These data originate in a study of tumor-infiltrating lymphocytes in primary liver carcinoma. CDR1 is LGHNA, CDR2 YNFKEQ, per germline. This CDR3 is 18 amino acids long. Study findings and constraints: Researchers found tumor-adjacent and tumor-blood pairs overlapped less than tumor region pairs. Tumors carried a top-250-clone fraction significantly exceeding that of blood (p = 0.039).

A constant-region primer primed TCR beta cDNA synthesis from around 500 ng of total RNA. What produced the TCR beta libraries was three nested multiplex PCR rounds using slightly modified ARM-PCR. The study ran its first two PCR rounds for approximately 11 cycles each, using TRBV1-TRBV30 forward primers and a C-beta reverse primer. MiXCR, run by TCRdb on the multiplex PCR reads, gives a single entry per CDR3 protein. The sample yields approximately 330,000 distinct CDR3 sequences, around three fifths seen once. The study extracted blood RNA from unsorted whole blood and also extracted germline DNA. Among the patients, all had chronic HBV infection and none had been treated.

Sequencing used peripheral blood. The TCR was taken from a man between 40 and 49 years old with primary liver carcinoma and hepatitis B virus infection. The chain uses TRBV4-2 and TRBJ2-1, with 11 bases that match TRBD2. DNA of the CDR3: TGTGCCAGCAGCCAGGCCCTGACTAGCGGGACCTCCTACAGTGAGCAGTTCTTC. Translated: CASSQALTSGTSYSEQFF.